This paragraph covers one T cell receptor (beta chain) sequence. The antigen is unknown. Trimming shortened V by 4 bases and J by 1 base, and 20 bases separated the two germline ends. Looked up from germline, CDR1 is SGHRS and CDR2 is YFSETQ. CDR3 size: 17 residues. These data come from a study of T-cell reconstitution after alpha-beta-depleted transplantation in children. Findings and limits, study-wide: T-cell counts and diversity at one year post-transplant came mainly from newly produced T cells. Expanded graft clones numbering several hundred reportedly gave rise to alpha-beta T cells about two months after transplant.

During its preparation, the TCRbeta library received unique molecular identifiers. In TCRdb, the PCR reads were re-called with MiXCR into one record per CDR3 protein. The sample contains about 250,000 distinct CDR3 sequences, roughly 25% of which appear only once. The sequence was obtained from a female patient aged 2 to 10 who had a stem cell transplant for congenital amegakaryocytic thrombocytopenia, so the T cells may come from the graft donor. The chain couples TRBV5-1 to TRBJ1-2, with D unresolved. This specimen was PBMCs, mostly from graft donor cells, taken 360 days after TCRalphabeta/CD19-depleted stem cell transplant. The CDR3: CASSPSSTNGVNYGYTF. In DNA form, the CDR3 reads TGCGCCAGCAGCCCCTCCTCGACAAATGGGGTTAACTATGGCTACACCTTC.